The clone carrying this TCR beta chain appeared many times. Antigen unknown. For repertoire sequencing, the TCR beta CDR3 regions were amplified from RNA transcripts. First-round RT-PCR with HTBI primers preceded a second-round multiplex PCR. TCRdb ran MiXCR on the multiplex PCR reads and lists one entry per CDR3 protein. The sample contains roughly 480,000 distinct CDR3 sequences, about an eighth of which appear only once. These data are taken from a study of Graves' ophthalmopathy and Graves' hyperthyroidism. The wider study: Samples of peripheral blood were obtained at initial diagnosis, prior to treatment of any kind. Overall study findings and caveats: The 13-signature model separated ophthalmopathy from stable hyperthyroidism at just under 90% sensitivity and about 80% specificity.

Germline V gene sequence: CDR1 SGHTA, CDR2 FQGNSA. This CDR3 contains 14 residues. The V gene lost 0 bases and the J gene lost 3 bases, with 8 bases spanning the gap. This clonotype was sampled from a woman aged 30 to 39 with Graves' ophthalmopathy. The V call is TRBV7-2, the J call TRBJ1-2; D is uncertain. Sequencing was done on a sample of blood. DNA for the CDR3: TGTGCCAGCAGCTTAGCGCTGGGATACTATGGCTACACCTTC. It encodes CASSLALGYYGYTF. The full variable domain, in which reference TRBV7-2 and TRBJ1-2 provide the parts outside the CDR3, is GAGVSQSPSNKVTEKGKDVELRCDPISGHTALYWYRQSLGQGLEFLIYFQGNSAPDKSGLPSDRFSAERTGGSVSTLTIQRTQQEDSAVYLCASSLALGYYGYTFGSGTRLTVV.